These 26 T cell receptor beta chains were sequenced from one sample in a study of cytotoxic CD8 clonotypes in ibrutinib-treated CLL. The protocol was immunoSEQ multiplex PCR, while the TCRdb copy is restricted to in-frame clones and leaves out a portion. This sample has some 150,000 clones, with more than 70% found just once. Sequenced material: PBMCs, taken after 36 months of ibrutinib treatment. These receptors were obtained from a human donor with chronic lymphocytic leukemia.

CDR3: CAWSNHEQFF. The DNA for the CDR3 is TGTGCCTGGAGTAACCATGAGCAGTTCTTC. The chain employs TRBV30 and TRBJ2-1; D unclear. The CDR3 extends over 10 amino acids. Germline V gives CDR1 GTSNPN, CDR2 SVGIG (reference sequence). The germline V and J ends were trimmed by 2 bases and 8 bases, with 4 bases remaining between them.

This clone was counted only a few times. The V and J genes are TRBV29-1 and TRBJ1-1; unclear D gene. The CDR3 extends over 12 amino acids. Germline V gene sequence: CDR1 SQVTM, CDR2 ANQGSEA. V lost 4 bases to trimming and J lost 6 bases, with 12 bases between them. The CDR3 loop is CSVVVGYAEAFF. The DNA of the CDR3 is TGCAGCGTTGTGGTAGGGTACGCTGAAGCTTTCTTT.

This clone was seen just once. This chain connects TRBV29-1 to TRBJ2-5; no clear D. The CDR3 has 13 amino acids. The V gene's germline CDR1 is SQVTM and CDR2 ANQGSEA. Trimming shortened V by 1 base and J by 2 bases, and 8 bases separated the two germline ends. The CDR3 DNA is TGCAGCGTTGAAGGACGAATACAAGAGACCCAGTACTTC. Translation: CSVEGRIQETQYF.

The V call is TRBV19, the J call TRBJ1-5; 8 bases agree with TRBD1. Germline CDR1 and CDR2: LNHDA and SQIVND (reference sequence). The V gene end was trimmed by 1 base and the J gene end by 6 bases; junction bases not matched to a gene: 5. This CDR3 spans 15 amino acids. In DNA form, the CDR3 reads TGTGCCAGTAGTATAGGGCAGGGGGCCCGTCAGCCCCAGCATTTT. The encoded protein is CASSIGQGARQPQHF.

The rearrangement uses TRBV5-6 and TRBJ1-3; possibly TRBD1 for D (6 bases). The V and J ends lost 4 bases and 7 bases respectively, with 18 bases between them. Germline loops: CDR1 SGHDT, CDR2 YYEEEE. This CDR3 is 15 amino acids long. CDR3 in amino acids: CASSPGPTGINTIYF. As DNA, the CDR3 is TGTGCCAGCAGCCCAGGACCGACAGGAATTAACACCATATATTTT.

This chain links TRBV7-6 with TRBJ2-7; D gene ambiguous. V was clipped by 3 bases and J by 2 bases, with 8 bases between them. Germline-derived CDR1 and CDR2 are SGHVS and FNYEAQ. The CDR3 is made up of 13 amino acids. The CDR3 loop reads CASSLQTTYEQYF. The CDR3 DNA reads TGTGCCAGCAGCTTGCAGACAACCTACGAGCAGTACTTC.

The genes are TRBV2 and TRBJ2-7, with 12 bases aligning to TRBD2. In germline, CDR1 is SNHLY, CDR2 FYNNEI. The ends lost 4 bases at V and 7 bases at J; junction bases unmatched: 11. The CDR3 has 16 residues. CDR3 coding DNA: TGTGCCAGCAGTGTTCCCGCTAGCGGGAGGGCCAGGGAGCAGTACTTC. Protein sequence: CASSVPASGRAREQYF.

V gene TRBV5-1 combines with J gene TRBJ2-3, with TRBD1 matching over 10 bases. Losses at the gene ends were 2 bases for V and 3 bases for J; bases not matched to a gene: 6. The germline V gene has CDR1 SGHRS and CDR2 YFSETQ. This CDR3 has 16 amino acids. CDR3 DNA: TGCGCCAGCAGCTTTATCGGACAGGGGGTAACAGATACGCAGTATTTT. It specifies CASSFIGQGVTDTQYF. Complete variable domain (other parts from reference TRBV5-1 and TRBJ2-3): KAGVTQTPRYLIKTRGQQVTLSCSPISGHRSVSWYQQTPGQGLQFLFEYFSETQRNKGNFPGRFSGRQFSNSRSEMNVSTLELGDSALYLCASSFIGQGVTDTQYFGPGTRLTVL.

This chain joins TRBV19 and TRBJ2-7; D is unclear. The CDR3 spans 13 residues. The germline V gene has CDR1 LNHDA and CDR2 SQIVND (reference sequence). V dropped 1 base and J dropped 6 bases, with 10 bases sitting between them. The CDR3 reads CASSIVWQFEQYF. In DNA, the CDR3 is TGTGCCAGTAGTATAGTGTGGCAGTTCGAGCAGTACTTC.

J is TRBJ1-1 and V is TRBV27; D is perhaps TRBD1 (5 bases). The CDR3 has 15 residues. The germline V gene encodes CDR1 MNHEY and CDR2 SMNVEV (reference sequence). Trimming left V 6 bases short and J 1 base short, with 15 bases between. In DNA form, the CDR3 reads TGTGCCAGCAGGGCTCGCCGGGACCCGAACACTGAAGCTTTCTTT. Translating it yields CASRARRDPNTEAFF.

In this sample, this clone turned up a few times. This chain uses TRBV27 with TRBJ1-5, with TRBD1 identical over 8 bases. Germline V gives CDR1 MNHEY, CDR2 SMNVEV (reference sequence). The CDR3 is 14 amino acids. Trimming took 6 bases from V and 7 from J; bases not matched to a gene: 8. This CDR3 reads CASSPTGGGQPQHF. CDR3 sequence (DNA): TGTGCCAGCAGCCCTACAGGGGGTGGACAGCCCCAGCATTTT.

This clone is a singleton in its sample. The CDR3 DNA is TGTGCCAGCAGCGAACGCCCCGACAGCGGAGGTTCACCCCTCCACTTT. This sequence encodes CASSERPDSGGSPLHF. The chain couples TRBV9 to TRBJ1-6; possible D gene TRBD1, 5 bases. CDR3 length: 16 residues. Trimming took off 3 bases at V and 9 bases at J, with 19 bases between the two ends. The germline V gene has CDR1 SGDLS and CDR2 YYNGEE. Full variable domain (remainder filled in from reference TRBV9 and TRBJ1-6): DSGVTQTPKHLITATGQRVTLRCSPRSGDLSVYWYQQSLDQGLQFLIQYYNGEERAKGNILERFSAQQFPDLHSELNLSSLELGDSALYFCASSERPDSGGSPLHFGNGTRLTVT.

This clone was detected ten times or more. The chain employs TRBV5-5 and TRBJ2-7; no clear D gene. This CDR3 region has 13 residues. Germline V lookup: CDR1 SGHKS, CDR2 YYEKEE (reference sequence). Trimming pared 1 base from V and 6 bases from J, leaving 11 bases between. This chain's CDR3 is CASSLTARGEQYF. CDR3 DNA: TGTGCCAGCAGCTTGACAGCACGCGGCGAGCAGTACTTC.

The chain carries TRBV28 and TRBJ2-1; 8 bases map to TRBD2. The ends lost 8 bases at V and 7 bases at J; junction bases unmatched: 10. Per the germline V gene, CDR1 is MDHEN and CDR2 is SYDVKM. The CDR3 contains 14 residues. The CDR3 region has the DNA TGTGCCAGCGCCGGGGGGGCATCGGCTAATGAGCAGTTCTTC. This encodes CASAGGASANEQFF.

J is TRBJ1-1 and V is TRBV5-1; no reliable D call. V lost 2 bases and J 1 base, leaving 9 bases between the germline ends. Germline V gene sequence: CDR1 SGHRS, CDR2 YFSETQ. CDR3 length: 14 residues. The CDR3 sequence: CASSLIGENTEAFF. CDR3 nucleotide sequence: TGCGCCAGCAGCTTAATCGGGGAGAACACTGAAGCTTTCTTT.

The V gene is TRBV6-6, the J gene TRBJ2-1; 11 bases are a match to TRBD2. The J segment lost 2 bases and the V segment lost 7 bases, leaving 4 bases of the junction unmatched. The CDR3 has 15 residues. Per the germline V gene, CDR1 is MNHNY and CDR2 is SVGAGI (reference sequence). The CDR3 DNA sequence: TGTGCCAGCAATCTACTAGCGGGGGCCTACAATGAGCAGTTCTTC. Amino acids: CASNLLAGAYNEQFF.

This CDR3 is CASSLGAEETQYF. The CDR3 DNA reads TGCGCCAGCAGCCTAGGGGCTGAAGAGACCCAGTACTTC. This chain uses TRBV5-1 with TRBJ2-5, with D maybe TRBD1 (5 bases). This CDR3 spans 13 amino acids. Germline V lookup: CDR1 SGHRS, CDR2 YFSETQ. The V gene lost 4 bases and the J gene lost 3 bases, with 10 bases spanning the gap.

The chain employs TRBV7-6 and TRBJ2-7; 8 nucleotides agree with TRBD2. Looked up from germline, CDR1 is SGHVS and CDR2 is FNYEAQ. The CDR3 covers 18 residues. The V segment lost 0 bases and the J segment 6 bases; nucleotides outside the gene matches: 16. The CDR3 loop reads CASSLAPLLAGKRAEQYF. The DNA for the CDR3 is TGTGCCAGCAGCTTAGCGCCGTTATTAGCGGGGAAAAGGGCCGAGCAGTACTTC.

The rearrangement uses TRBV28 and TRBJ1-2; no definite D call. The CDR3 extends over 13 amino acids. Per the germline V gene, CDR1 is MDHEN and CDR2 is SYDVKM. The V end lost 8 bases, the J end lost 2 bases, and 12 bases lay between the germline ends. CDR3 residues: CASLKLGNYGYTF. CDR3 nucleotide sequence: TGTGCCAGCCTCAAACTGGGGAACTATGGCTACACCTTC.

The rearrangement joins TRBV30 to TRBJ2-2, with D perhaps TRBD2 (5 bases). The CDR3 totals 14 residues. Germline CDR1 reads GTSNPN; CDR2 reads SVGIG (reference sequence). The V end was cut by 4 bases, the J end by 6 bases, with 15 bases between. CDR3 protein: CAWTRNPRAGELFF. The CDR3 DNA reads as TGTGCCTGGACGAGGAACCCGCGGGCCGGGGAGCTGTTTTTT.

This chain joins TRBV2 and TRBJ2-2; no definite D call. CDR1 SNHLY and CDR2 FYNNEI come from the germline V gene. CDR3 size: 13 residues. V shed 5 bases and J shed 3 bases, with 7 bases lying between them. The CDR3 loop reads CASSTRDTGELFF. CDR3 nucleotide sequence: TGTGCCAGCAGTACAAGGGACACCGGGGAGCTGTTTTTT.

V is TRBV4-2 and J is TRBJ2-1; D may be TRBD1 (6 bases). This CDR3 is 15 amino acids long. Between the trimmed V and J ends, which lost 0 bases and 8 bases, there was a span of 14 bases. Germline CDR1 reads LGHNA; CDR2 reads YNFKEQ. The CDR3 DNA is TGTGCCAGCAGCCAAGAACAGGGTATTGAGGATGAGCAGTTCTTC. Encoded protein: CASSQEQGIEDEQFF.

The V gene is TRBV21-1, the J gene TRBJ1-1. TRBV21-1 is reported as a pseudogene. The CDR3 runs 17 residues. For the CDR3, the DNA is TGTGCCAGCAGCCTTTTGGGAGACAGTAAAATGAACACTGAAGCTTTCTTT. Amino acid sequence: CASSLLGDSKMNTEAFF.

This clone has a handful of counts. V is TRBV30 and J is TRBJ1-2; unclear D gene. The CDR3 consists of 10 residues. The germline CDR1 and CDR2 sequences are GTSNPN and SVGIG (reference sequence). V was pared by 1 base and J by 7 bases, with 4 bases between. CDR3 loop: CAWSGGGYTF. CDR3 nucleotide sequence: TGTGCCTGGAGTGGGGGTGGCTACACCTTC.

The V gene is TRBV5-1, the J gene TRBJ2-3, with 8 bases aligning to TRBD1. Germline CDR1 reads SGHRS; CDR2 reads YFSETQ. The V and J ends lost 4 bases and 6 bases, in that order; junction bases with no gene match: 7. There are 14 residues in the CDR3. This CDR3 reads CASSQDRVTDTQYF. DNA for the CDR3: TGCGCCAGCAGCCAGGACAGGGTAACCGATACGCAGTATTTT.

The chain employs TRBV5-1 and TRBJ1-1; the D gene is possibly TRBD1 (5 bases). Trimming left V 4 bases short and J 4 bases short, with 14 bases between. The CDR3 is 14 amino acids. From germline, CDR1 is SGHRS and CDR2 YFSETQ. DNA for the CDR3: TGCGCCAGCAGCCTTACAGGTACGGGCACTGAAGCTTTCTTT. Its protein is CASSLTGTGTEAFF.